This T cell receptor beta chain was recorded in a study of blood T cells in healthy people across ages. Study-wide findings and caveats: With age, beta diversity per million T cells declined roughly linearly, significantly by approximately 41.

Details on this clonotype: As yet, its antigen is unknown.

Sample-barcoded 5' priming and a J-beta primer mix drove a second PCR of roughly 6 to 12 cycles. There were at least 3 million CDR3-containing paired-end reads obtained from each sample. MiXCR was run by TCRdb on the 5' RACE reads, yielding one entry per CDR3 protein. Of about 1,400,000 distinct CDR3 sequences listed, approximately 59% are singletons. Per the germline V gene, CDR1 is SNHLY and CDR2 is FYNNEI. The CDR3 has 15 amino acids. V lost 3 bases to trimming and J lost 4 bases; unmatched junction nucleotides: 3. The sample was blood. The rearrangement uses TRBV2 and TRBJ2-5; 12 bases are shared with TRBD2. The sequence came from a man aged 18 to 30 in good health. This CDR3 is CASSDPSGRVETQYF. In nucleotides, the CDR3 is TGTGCCAGCAGTGACCCTAGCGGGAGGGTAGAGACCCAGTACTTC.